This T cell receptor (beta chain) was sequenced in a study of cytomegalovirus exposure and HLA in healthy donors. The CDR3 contains 17 residues. The V gene's germline CDR1 is LNHDA and CDR2 SQIVND (reference sequence). The V segment lost 7 bases and the J segment 0 bases; nucleotides outside the gene matches: 12. Assay used: immunoSEQ multiplex PCR; TCRdb lists only in-frame clones, some missing. The sample comprises under 130,000 clones, 85% to 90% of which are singletons, and around 4.1% rests with the top ten. The TCR sequence derives from a woman aged 18-29 years in good health and CMV-seropositive. Specimen: PBMCs. The chain uses TRBV19 and TRBJ1-5; 7 bases are shared with TRBD1. The CDR3 nucleotides are TGTGCCAGTACCGAGACAGGGTGGGGGGTTAGCAATCAGCCCCAGCATTTT. Translation: CASTETGWGVSNQPQHF.